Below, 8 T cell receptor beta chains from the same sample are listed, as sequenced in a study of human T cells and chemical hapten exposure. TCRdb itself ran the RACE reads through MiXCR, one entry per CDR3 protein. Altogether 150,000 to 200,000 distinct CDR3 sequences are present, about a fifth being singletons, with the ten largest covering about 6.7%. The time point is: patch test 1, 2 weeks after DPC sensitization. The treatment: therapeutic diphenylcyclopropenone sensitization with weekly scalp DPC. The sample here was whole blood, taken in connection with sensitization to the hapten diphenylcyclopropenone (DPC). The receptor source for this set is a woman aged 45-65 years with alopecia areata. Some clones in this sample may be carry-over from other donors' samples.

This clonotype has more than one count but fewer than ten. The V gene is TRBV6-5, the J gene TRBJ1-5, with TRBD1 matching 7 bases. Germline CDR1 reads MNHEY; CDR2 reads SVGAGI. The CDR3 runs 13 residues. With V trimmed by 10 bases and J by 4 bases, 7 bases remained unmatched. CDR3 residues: CATKGTANQPQHF. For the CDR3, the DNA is TGTGCCACTAAAGGGACAGCGAATCAGCCCCAGCATTTT.

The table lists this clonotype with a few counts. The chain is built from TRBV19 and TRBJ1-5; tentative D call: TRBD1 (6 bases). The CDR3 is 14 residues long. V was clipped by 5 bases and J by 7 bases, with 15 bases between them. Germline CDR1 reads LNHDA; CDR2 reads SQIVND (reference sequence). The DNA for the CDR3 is TGTGCCAGTAGTGTCCGGGACACCGACCAGCCCCAGCATTTT. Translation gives CASSVRDTDQPQHF.

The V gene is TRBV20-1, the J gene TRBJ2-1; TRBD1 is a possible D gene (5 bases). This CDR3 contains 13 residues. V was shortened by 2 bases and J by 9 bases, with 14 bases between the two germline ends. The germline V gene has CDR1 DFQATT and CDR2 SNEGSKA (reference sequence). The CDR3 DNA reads TGCAGTGCTAGAATAGGGGCTGATGCTGAGCAGTTCTTC. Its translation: CSARIGADAEQFF.

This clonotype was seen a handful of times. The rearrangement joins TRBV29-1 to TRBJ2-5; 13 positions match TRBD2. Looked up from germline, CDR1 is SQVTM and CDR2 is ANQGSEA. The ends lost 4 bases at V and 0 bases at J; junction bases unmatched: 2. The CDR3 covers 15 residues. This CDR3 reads CSVVGTSGNQETQYF. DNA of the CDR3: TGCAGCGTTGTAGGGACTAGCGGGAACCAAGAGACCCAGTACTTC.

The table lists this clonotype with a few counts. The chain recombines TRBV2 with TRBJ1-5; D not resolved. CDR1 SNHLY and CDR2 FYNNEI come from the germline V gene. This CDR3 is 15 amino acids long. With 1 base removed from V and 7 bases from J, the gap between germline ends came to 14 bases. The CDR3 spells CASSEEGASGQPQHF. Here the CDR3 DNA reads TGTGCCAGCAGTGAAGAAGGTGCCAGTGGGCAGCCCCAGCATTTT.

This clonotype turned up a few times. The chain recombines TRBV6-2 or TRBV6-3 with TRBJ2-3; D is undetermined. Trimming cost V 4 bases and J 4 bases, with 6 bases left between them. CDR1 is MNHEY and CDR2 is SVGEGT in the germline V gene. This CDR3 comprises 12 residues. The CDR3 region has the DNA TGTGCCAGCAGTTCTTTCGCAGATACGCAGTATTTT. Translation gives CASSSFADTQYF.

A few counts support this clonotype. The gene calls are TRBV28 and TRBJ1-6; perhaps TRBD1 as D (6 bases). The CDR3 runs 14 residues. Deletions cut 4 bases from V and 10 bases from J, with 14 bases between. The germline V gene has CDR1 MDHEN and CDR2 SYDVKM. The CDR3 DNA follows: TGTGCCAGCAGTTCGGGGGCCGGTGGCTCACCCCTCCACTTT. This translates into CASSSGAGGSPLHF.

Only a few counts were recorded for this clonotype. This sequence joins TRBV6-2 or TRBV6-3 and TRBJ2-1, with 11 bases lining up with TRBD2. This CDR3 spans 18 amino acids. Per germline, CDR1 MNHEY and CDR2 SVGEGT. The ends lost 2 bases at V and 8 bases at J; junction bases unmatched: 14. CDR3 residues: CASSYALAGEGGVDEQFF. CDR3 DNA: TGTGCCAGCAGTTACGCACTAGCGGGGGAGGGGGGCGTCGATGAGCAGTTCTTC.